The 30 T cell receptor beta chains presented below share a single source sample, sequenced in a study of T-cell reconstitution after alpha-beta-depleted transplantation in children (dated by TCRdb to between 2015 and 2016). Libraries were built with PCR. The instrument given in TCRdb is Illumina HiSeq 2500. TCR libraries were prepared with molecular barcoding, using unique molecular identifiers to normalize TCRbeta repertoire quantification. Through fastp at Q25 and MiXCR, TCRdb rebuilt clones from the public reads, retaining in-frame beta chains. A single entry per CDR3 protein holds the most common genes and DNA from its merged rows. In all, the sample holds 450,000 to 600,000 distinct CDR3 sequences, and about 17% of those were seen once. The top ten hold 3.3% of the sample. The sequencing here drew on PBMCs from the stem cell graft donor, taken from the stem cell graft. These receptors originate from a human donor who donated a stem cell graft to a child with acute lymphoblastic leukemia.

The rearrangement joins TRBV6-1 to TRBJ2-2, with 7 bases that match TRBD2. The CDR3 extends over 16 amino acids. Germline lookup yields CDR1 MNHNS and CDR2 SASEGT. Trimming took 3 bases from V and 6 from J; bases not matched to a gene: 10. CDR3 bases: TGTGCCAGCAGTGATGGTAGCGGGCGAATGGCCGGGGAGCTGTTTTTT. Protein sequence: CASSDGSGRMAGELFF.

The chain combines TRBV27 with TRBJ2-1; 8 bases line up with TRBD2. This CDR3 contains 14 residues. Germline values: CDR1 MNHEY, CDR2 SMNVEV (reference sequence). The trim removed 10 bases at V and 3 bases at J, leaving 8 bases unmatched. This chain's CDR3 is CATQLAVIYNEQFF. CDR3 sequence (DNA): TGTGCCACTCAACTAGCGGTCATCTACAATGAGCAGTTCTTC.

J is TRBJ1-4 and V is TRBV20-1; D might be TRBD1 (5 bases). The V end lost 1 base, the J end lost 0 bases, and 18 bases lay between the germline ends. This CDR3 is 18 amino acids long. CDR1 DFQATT and CDR2 SNEGSKA come from the germline V gene (reference sequence). The CDR3 protein is CSARGISGSRTTNEKLFF. The DNA of the CDR3 is TGCAGTGCTAGAGGAATTTCAGGGTCGAGGACAACTAATGAAAAACTGTTTTTT.

The chain employs TRBV15 and TRBJ2-5, with TRBD1 matching 7 bases. CDR1 and CDR2 from the germline V gene are LNHNV and YYDKDF (reference sequence). V shed 0 bases and J 1 base; nucleotides not matched to a gene: 11. The CDR3 has 18 amino acids. As DNA, the CDR3 is TGTGCCACCAGCAGAGATATAGGGGGCGCGGTGTTCCAAGAGACCCAGTACTTC. Translating it yields CATSRDIGGAVFQETQYF.

There are a few counts of this clonotype. The chain employs TRBV19 and TRBJ2-2, with D possibly being TRBD1 (6 bases). Trimming pared 5 bases from V and 6 bases from J, leaving 13 bases between. The CDR3 is 14 residues long. The germline CDR1 and CDR2 sequences are LNHDA and SQIVND (reference sequence). Here the CDR3 DNA reads TGTGCCAGTAGTGAGTACAGGGTGCCCGGGGAGCTGTTTTTT. Its translation is CASSEYRVPGELFF.

The V call is TRBV24-1, the J call TRBJ2-7; TRBD1 agrees at 10 bases. Germline V gene lookup returns CDR1 KGHDR and CDR2 SFDVKD. Trimming at V came to 3 bases and at J to 2 bases, leaving 6 bases not matched to a gene. This CDR3 spans 16 amino acids. Here the CDR3 DNA reads TGTGCCACCAGTGATCCGGGACAGGGGAACGCCTACGAGCAGTACTTC. Protein product: CATSDPGQGNAYEQYF.

A few counts support this clonotype. This CDR3 reads CASSLESGSYGYTF. For the CDR3, the DNA is TGCGCCAGCAGCTTGGAGTCAGGGAGCTATGGCTACACCTTC. V and J are TRBV5-1 and TRBJ1-2, with a possible D match to TRBD1 (5 bases). CDR1 SGHRS and CDR2 YFSETQ come from the germline V gene. V was shortened by 0 bases and J by 4 bases, with 10 bases between the two germline ends. The length of the CDR3 is 14 residues.

This clonotype was detected only a few times. The chain links TRBV20-1 to TRBJ2-1; no firm D call. Germline V gene sequence: CDR1 DFQATT, CDR2 SNEGSKA (reference sequence). V gave up 5 bases and J gave up 4 bases, with 6 bases separating them. The CDR3 is made up of 11 amino acids. The CDR3 sequence: CSAFYYNEQFF. The DNA for the CDR3 is TGCAGTGCTTTTTATTACAATGAGCAGTTCTTC.

The rearrangement joins TRBV20-1 to TRBJ2-7; 9 bases are shared with TRBD1. V lost 6 bases and J lost 6; bases outside the gene matches: 12. This CDR3 spans 14 amino acids. Germline V CDR1 and CDR2: DFQATT, SNEGSKA (reference sequence). In nucleotides, the CDR3 is TGCAGTGCGTTAGACCGGGACAGGGTTCTCGAGCAGTACTTC. Its protein is CSALDRDRVLEQYF.

This clonotype was seen a handful of times. The chain uses TRBV27 and TRBJ2-7; weak D call: TRBD2 (6 bases). CDR1 is MNHEY, CDR2 SMNVEV, per germline (reference sequence). Trimming removed 2 bases from V and 2 bases from J, with 16 bases in between. The CDR3 is 16 amino acids. The CDR3 here is CASSLRRMASAYEQYF. The DNA for the CDR3 is TGTGCCAGCAGTTTAAGACGGATGGCTAGCGCCTACGAGCAGTACTTC.

This clonotype was detected many times. The chain links TRBV27 to TRBJ2-4, with D perhaps matching TRBD1 (6 bases). Germline CDR1 and CDR2: MNHEY and SMNVEV (reference sequence). The CDR3 is 13 amino acids. Trimming cost V 6 bases and J 6 bases, with 12 bases left between them. CDR3 nucleotide sequence: TGTGCCAGCAGCCCTCCGGACAGAAACATTCAGTACTTC. Its protein product is CASSPPDRNIQYF.

To note about this clonotype: One junction end does not reproduce the germline sequence, and a read error may be involved. The genes are TRBV5-1 and TRBJ2-5; 9 bases line up with TRBD1. Germline loops: CDR1 SGHRS, CDR2 YFSETQ. CDR3 length: 15 residues. DNA of the CDR3: TGCGCCAGCAGCTTTACAGGGGGCGCCCAGGAGAGCCAGTACTTC. Its translation is CASSFTGGAQESQYF.

V and J are TRBV4-1 and TRBJ2-7; D gene uncertain. Germline V gene sequence: CDR1 MGHRA, CDR2 YSYEKL. V was pared by 1 base and J by 2 bases, with 6 bases between. The CDR3 has 13 amino acids. The CDR3 DNA follows: TGCGCCAGCAGCCAAGTAGTAGCCTACGAGCAGTACTTC. Its protein product is CASSQVVAYEQYF.

The chain carries TRBV15 and TRBJ2-5, with 16 bases fitting TRBD2. The V segment lost 1 base and the J segment 4 bases; nucleotides outside the gene matches: 3. Germline values: CDR1 LNHNV, CDR2 YYDKDF (reference sequence). The CDR3 spans 17 residues. The chain's CDR3 is CATSRGGLAGGGETQYF. CDR3 bases: TGTGCCACCAGCAGAGGGGGACTAGCGGGAGGGGGAGAGACCCAGTACTTC.

This clonotype was detected only a few times. The chain has TRBV3-1 and TRBJ2-4; tentatively, D is TRBD1 or TRBD2 (5 bases each). The CDR3 has 16 amino acids. The germline V and J ends were trimmed by 1 base and 0 bases, with 10 bases remaining between them. CDR1 LGHDT and CDR2 YNNKEL come from the germline V gene (reference sequence). CDR3 loop: CASSQGGILAKNIQYF. The CDR3 nucleotides are TGTGCCAGCAGCCAAGGGGGGATTTTAGCCAAAAACATTCAGTACTTC.

The genes are TRBV9 and TRBJ1-4; no firm D call. The CDR3 has 15 amino acids. Germline V gene lookup returns CDR1 SGDLS and CDR2 YYNGEE. V lost 4 bases, J lost 5 bases, and 15 bases lay in between. The CDR3 protein is CASSPGGGLNEKLFF. The CDR3 coding sequence is TGTGCCAGCAGCCCCGGAGGAGGTCTGAATGAAAAACTGTTTTTT.

V and J are TRBV20-1 and TRBJ2-1; D unclear. Trimming cost V 3 bases and J 4 bases, with 16 bases left between them. CDR1 and CDR2 (germline): DFQATT, SNEGSKA (reference sequence). The CDR3 has 15 amino acids. CDR3 protein: CSARGSSFSYNEQFF. CDR3 DNA sequence: TGCAGTGCTAGGGGTTCCTCATTTAGTTACAATGAGCAGTTCTTC.

CDR3 in DNA: TGCAGTGCTAGGAGGGGACATGGGCCTCCCATCGGGGAGCTGTTTTTT. Protein: CSARRGHGPPIGELFF. The chain recombines TRBV20-1 with TRBJ2-2, with D perhaps matching TRBD1 (6 bases). Trimming stripped 3 bases from V and 7 bases from J, with 21 bases between. The germline V gene encodes CDR1 DFQATT and CDR2 SNEGSKA (reference sequence). The CDR3 covers 16 residues.

This chain joins TRBV18 and TRBJ1-2, with 7 positions matching TRBD1. The CDR3 is made up of 15 amino acids. Per germline, CDR1 KGHSH and CDR2 LQKENI. The V gene end was trimmed by 2 bases and the J gene end by 4 bases; junction bases not matched to a gene: 7. The CDR3 spells CASSPTGDRVYGYTF. CDR3 nucleotide sequence: TGTGCCAGCTCACCAACAGGGGATCGTGTCTATGGCTACACCTTC.

This clonotype occurred a few times. The genes are TRBV7-9 and TRBJ2-1, with D perhaps matching TRBD2 (5 bases). The CDR3 spans 16 residues. V lost 5 bases, J lost 0 bases, and 14 bases lay in between. In germline, CDR1 is SEHNR, CDR2 FQNEAQ (reference sequence). The CDR3 region is CASSGTSGGSYNEQFF. CDR3 nucleotide sequence: TGTGCCAGCAGCGGAACCAGCGGAGGCTCCTACAATGAGCAGTTCTTC.

The chain is built from TRBV20-1 and TRBJ2-1; 7 nucleotides line up with TRBD2. This CDR3 has 14 residues. The V and J ends lost 2 bases and 4 bases, in that order; junction bases with no gene match: 5. The germline CDR1 and CDR2 sequences are DFQATT and SNEGSKA (reference sequence). CDR3 DNA sequence: TGCAGTGCTAGACTAGCGGACGCGTACAATGAGCAGTTCTTC. It translates to CSARLADAYNEQFF.

This clonotype was found a few times. The V gene is TRBV5-6, the J gene TRBJ2-2; 7 bases are shared with TRBD2. Germline V gene data show CDR1 as SGHDT and CDR2 as YYEEEE. The CDR3 loop spans 14 amino acids. The V gene end was trimmed by 3 bases and the J gene end by 2 bases; junction bases not matched to a gene: 1. The CDR3 nucleotides are TGTGCCAGCAGCTGGGGGGGAAACACCGGGGAGCTGTTTTTT. Amino acids: CASSWGGNTGELFF.

This clonotype was seen a handful of times. This chain uses TRBV20-1 with TRBJ2-2; 10 bases line up with TRBD2. This CDR3 region has 16 residues. Trimming cost V 3 bases and J 2 bases; bases outside gene matches: 6. Germline CDR1 reads DFQATT; CDR2 reads SNEGSKA (reference sequence). The CDR3: CSARASGRANTGELFF. CDR3 nucleotides: TGCAGTGCTAGGGCCAGCGGGAGGGCCAACACCGGGGAGCTGTTTTTT.

This clonotype was counted between two and nine times. V is TRBV27 and J is TRBJ1-2; possible D gene TRBD1, 6 bases. The V gene lost 8 bases and the J gene lost 4 bases, with 17 bases spanning the gap. Germline V CDR1 and CDR2: MNHEY, SMNVEV (reference sequence). The CDR3 has 14 residues. As DNA, the CDR3 is TGTGCCAGCTTGCCAGGGGTCGGGGGCTATGGCTACACCTTC. This sequence encodes CASLPGVGGYGYTF.

V gene TRBV10-3 combines with J gene TRBJ2-1; 10 bases match TRBD1. Trimming took 0 bases from V and 2 from J; bases not matched to a gene: 4. The CDR3 covers 17 residues. Germline V gene lookup returns CDR1 ENHRY and CDR2 SYGVKD. The CDR3 region has the DNA TGTGCCATCAGTGAGTCTGGGACAGGGGCTACCTACAATGAGCAGTTCTTC. It encodes CAISESGTGATYNEQFF.

The table lists this clonotype with a few counts. CDR3 sequence (DNA): TGCGCCAGCACCCATCCCGAGGGAAGCAATGAGCAGTTCTTC. This encodes CASTHPEGSNEQFF. The rearrangement joins TRBV4-1 to TRBJ2-1; D perhaps matches TRBD2 (5 bases). Trimming cost V 7 bases and J 6 bases, with 16 bases left between them. The CDR3 runs 14 residues. Germline CDR1 and CDR2: MGHRA and YSYEKL.

The J gene is TRBJ1-2, the V gene TRBV6-1; the match to TRBD1 covers 9 bases. Trimming took 6 bases from V and 5 from J; bases not matched to a gene: 13. Germline V lookup: CDR1 MNHNS, CDR2 SASEGT. The CDR3 length is 16 residues. CDR3 sequence: CASRIWTGASPYGYTF. The CDR3 nucleotides are TGTGCCAGCAGGATTTGGACAGGGGCCTCCCCATATGGCTACACCTTC.

The chain recombines TRBV12-3 or TRBV12-4 with TRBJ2-5, with 9 positions matching TRBD1. J lost 5 bases, V lost 6 bases, and 16 bases had no gene match. This CDR3 spans 17 amino acids. CDR3 bases: TGTGCCAGCAGGCGCGACAGGGGGTTTAATATGGTGGAGACCCAGTACTTC. Its protein product is CASRRDRGFNMVETQYF.

This sequence joins TRBV20-1 and TRBJ2-3, with D possibly being TRBD2 (5 bases). CDR3 length: 13 amino acids. V was pared by 1 base and J by 10 bases, with 15 bases between. Germline V gene lookup returns CDR1 DFQATT and CDR2 SNEGSKA (reference sequence). The CDR3 DNA follows: TGCAGTGCTAGAGGGGTTAACAGAGGGCCGCAGTATTTT. It translates to CSARGVNRGPQYF.

This sequence joins TRBV20-1 and TRBJ1-5, with 7 bases identical to TRBD1. In germline, CDR1 is DFQATT, CDR2 SNEGSKA (reference sequence). V lost 4 bases to trimming and J lost 5 bases; unmatched junction nucleotides: 14. This CDR3 spans 16 amino acids. CDR3 nucleotides: TGCAGTGCTAAGGGAAGGGGGCAGTCATTCTATCAGCCCCAGCATTTT. Protein sequence: CSAKGRGQSFYQPQHF.